This TCR beta chain was identified during a study of shared clonotypes between healthy human individuals. Study-level information: CD4 naive cells filled three plates per donor, CD4 memory three, CD8 naive two and CD8 memory one. General study points: The researchers took only blood, and tissue repertoires probably look different. Naive subsets, compared against memory subsets, generally had larger estimated richness values.

Genomic DNA of every subset was divided equally among multiple immunoSEQ plates. Some clones are missing from TCRdb's copy, which holds only in-frame ones; the method was immunoSEQ multiplex PCR. The sample lists some 200,000 clones; roughly 70% were seen once. Details on this clone: Its antigen is as yet unknown.

The CDR3 totals 15 residues. Per germline, CDR1 KGHSH and CDR2 LQKENI. The ends were cut back, 1 base at V and 5 bases at J, with 11 bases in the middle. The source material was memory CD4+ T cells sorted from blood. Subset indicated: CD45RA-negative fraction. The V gene is TRBV18, the J gene TRBJ2-2, with D tentatively TRBD1 (7 bases). This clonotype was sampled from a man aged 30-40 years in good health. In DNA, the CDR3 is TGTGCCAGCTCACCACAGACAGGGAGGACCGGGGAGCTGTTTTTT. It yields the protein CASSPQTGRTGELFF. Full variable domain (missing parts from reference TRBV18 and TRBJ2-2): NAGVMQNPRHLVRRRGQEARLRCSPMKGHSHVYWYRQLPEEGLKFMVYLQKENIIDESGMPKERFSAEFPKEGPSILRIQQVVRGDSAAYFCASSPQTGRTGELFFGEGSRLTVL.